Described below is a single T cell receptor beta chain sequence and its context. Its antigen is not identified. Researchers ran the PCR with 60 Vbeta and 13 Jbeta primers. TCRdb keeps only in-frame clones here, not all; method: immunoSEQ multiplex PCR. The sample contains under 130,000 clones, approximately 80% of which appear only once. These data come from a study of cytomegalovirus exposure and HLA in healthy donors. The CDR3 has 13 residues. V lost 3 bases and J 5 bases, leaving 9 bases between the germline ends. Germline V lookup: CDR1 SGHRS, CDR2 YFSETQ. Notes on the study in general: V- and J-gene trimming in TCR beta was tied to a missense DCLRE1C variant by an analysis performed later. Most TCR sequences were uncommon, yet certain public TCRs appeared in many donors. Further analysis was carried out later, and it showed several of the most significant clusters appearing linked to common viral pathogens.

The TCR sequence derives from a female donor in good health and CMV-seropositive. The rearrangement links TRBV5-1 to TRBJ2-1, with D tentatively TRBD1 (5 bases). The specimen sequenced was PBMCs. The DNA of the CDR3 is TGCGCCAGCAGCTCAGGGAAACACAATGAGCAGTTCTTC. It specifies CASSSGKHNEQFF.